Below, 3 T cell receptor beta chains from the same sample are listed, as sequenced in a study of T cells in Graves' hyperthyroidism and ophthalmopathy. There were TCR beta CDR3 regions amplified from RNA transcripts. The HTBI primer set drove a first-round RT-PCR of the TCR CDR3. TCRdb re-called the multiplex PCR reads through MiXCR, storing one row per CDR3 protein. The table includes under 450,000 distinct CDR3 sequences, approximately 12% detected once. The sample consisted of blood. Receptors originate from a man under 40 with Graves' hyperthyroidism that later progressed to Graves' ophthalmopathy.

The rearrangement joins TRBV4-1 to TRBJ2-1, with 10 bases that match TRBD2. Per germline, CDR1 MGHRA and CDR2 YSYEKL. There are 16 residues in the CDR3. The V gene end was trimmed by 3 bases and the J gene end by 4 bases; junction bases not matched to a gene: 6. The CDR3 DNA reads TGCGCCAGCAGCCAGTCGAGCGGGGGGGGTTACAATGAGCAGTTCTTC. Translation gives CASSQSSGGGYNEQFF.

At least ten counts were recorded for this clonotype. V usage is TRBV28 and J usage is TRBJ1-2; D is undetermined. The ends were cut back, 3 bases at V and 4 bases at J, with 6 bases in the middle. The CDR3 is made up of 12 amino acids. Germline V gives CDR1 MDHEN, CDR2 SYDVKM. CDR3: CASSFVAYGYTF. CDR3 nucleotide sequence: TGTGCCAGCAGTTTTGTCGCCTATGGCTACACCTTC.

The CDR3 nucleotides are TGTGCCAGCAGCTCAGACCGGGACACAGATACGCAGTATTTT. As protein: CASSSDRDTDTQYF. J is TRBJ2-3 and V is TRBV9; the D gene is possibly TRBD2 (5 bases). V was pared by 4 bases and J by 2 bases, with 11 bases between. Germline V gene sequence: CDR1 SGDLS, CDR2 YYNGEE. The CDR3 contains 14 residues.